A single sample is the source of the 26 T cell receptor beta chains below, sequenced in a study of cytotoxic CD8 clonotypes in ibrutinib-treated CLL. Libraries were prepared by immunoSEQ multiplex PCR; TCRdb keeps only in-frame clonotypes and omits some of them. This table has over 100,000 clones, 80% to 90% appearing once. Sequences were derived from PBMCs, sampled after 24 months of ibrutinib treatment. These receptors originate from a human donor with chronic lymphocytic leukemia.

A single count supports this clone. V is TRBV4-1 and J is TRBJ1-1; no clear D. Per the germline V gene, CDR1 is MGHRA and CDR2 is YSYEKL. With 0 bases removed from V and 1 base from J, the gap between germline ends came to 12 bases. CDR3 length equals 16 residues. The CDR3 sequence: CASSQEPYRTNTEAFF. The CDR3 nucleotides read TGCGCCAGCAGCCAAGAACCATATAGGACGAACACTGAAGCTTTCTTT.

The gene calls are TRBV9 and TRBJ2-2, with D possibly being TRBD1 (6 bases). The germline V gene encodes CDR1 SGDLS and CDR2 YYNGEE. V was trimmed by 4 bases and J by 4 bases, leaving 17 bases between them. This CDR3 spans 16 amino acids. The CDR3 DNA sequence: TGTGCCAGCAGCCCAAAAGGGGGAAGGGGCACCGGGGAGCTGTTTTTT. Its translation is CASSPKGGRGTGELFF.

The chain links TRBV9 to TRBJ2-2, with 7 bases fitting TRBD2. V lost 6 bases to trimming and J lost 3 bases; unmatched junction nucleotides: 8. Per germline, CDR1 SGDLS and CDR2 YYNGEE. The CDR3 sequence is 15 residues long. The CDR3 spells CASTPPGRDTGELFF. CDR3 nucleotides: TGTGCCAGCACCCCCCCGGGGAGGGACACCGGGGAGCTGTTTTTT.

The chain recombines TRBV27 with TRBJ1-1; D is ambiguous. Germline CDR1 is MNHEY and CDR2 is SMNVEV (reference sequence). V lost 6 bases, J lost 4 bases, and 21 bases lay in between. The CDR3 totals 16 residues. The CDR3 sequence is CASRSSRGSFGTEAFF. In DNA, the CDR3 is TGTGCCAGCAGGTCTAGCAGAGGATCATTTGGCACTGAAGCTTTCTTT.

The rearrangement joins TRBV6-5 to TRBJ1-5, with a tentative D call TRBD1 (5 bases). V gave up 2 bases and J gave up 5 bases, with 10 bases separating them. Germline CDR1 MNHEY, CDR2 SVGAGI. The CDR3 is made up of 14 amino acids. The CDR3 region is CASSYAGLHQPQHF. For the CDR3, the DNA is TGTGCCAGCAGTTACGCAGGGCTCCATCAGCCCCAGCATTTT.

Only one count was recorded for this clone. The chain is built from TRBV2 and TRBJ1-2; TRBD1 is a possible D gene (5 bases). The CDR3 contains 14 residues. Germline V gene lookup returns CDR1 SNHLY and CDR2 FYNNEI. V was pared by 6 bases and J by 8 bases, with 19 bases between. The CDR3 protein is CASRGDDLRGGYTF. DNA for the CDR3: TGTGCCAGCAGGGGGGACGACTTAAGAGGAGGCTACACCTTC. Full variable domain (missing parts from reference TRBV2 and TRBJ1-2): EPEVTQTPSHQVTQMGQEVILRCVPISNHLYFYWYRQILGQKVEFLVSFYNNEISEKSEIFDDQFSVERPDGSNFTLKIRSTKLEDSAMYFCASRGDDLRGGYTFGSGTRLTVV.

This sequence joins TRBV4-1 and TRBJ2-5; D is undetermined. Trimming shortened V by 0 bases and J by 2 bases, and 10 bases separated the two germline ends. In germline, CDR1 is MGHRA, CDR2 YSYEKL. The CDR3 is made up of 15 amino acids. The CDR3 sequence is CASSQDRLVQETQYF. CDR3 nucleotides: TGCGCCAGCAGCCAAGATCGGCTAGTTCAAGAGACCCAGTACTTC.

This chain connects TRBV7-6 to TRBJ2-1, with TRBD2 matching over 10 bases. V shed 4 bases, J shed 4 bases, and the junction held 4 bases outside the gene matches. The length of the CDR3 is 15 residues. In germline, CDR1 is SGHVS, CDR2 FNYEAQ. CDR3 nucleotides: TGTGCCAGCAGCTCATGGACTAGCGGATACAATGAGCAGTTCTTC. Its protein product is CASSSWTSGYNEQFF.

The CDR3 DNA sequence: TGTGCCAGCACGACGGGGGAACTGTTGCAGTTCTTC. This sequence encodes CASTTGELLQFF. V gene TRBV28 combines with J gene TRBJ2-1, with a tentative D call TRBD2 (6 bases). The V gene lost 7 bases and the J gene lost 12 bases, with 16 bases spanning the gap. The CDR3 has 12 residues. The germline V gene has CDR1 MDHEN and CDR2 SYDVKM.

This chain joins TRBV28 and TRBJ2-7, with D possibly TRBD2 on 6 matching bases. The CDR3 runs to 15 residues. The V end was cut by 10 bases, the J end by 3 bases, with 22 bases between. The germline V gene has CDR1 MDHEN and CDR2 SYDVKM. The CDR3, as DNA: TGTGCCACCCACCTGGGGGGACTGACAAACTACGAGCAGTACTTC. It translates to CATHLGGLTNYEQYF.

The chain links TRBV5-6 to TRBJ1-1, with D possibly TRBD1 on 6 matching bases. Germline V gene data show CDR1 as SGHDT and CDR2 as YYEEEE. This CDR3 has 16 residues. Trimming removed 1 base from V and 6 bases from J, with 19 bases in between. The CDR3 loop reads CASSLPGQLLGAEAFF. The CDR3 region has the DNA TGTGCCAGCAGCTTGCCTGGACAGCTCCTAGGGGCTGAAGCTTTCTTT.

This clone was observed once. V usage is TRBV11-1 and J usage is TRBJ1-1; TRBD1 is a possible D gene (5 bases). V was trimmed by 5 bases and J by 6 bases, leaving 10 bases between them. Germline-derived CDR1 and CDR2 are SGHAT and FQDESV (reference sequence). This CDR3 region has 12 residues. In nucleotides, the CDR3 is TGTGCCAGCAGCATAGGGGCCGCTGAAGCTTTCTTT. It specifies CASSIGAAEAFF.

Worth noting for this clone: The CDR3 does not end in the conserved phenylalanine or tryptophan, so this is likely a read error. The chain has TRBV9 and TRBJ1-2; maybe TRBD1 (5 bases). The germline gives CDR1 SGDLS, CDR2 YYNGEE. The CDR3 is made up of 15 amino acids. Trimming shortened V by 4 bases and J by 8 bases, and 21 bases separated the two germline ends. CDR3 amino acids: CASSKRDETWAGYTL. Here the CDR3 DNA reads TGTGCCAGCAGCAAAAGGGACGAGACCTGGGCGGGCTACACCCTC.

In DNA, the CDR3 is TGTGCCAGCAGTTTGTGGCTTGGTTCCGCCAATGAGCAGTTCTTC. Its protein product is CASSLWLGSANEQFF. The rearrangement joins TRBV28 to TRBJ2-1; D is unresolved. The V gene's germline CDR1 is MDHEN and CDR2 SYDVKM. CDR3 length equals 15 residues. The V and J ends lost 3 bases and 6 bases respectively, with 15 bases between them.

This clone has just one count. Here the CDR3 reads CSVGLAGEDTQYF. DNA of the CDR3: TGCAGCGTAGGACTAGCGGGAGAAGATACGCAGTATTTT. This chain uses TRBV29-1 with TRBJ2-3; 13 nucleotides match TRBD2. The CDR3 contains 13 residues. Germline-derived CDR1 and CDR2 are SQVTM and ANQGSEA. V gave up 6 bases and J gave up 5 bases; unmatched junction bases: 2.

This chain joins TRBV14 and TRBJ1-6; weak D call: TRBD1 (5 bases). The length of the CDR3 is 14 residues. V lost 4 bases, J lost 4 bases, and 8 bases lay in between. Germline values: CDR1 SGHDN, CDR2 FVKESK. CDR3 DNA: TGTGCCAGCAGCCCCGGGACTTATAATTCACCCCTCCACTTT. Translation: CASSPGTYNSPLHF. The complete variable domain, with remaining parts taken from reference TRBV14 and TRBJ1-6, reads EAGVTQFPSHSVIEKGQTVTLRCDPISGHDNLYWYRRVMGKEIKFLLHFVKESKQDESGMPNNRFLAERTGGTYSTLKVQPAELEDSGVYFCASSPGTYNSPLHFGNGTRLTVT.

The DNA for the CDR3 is TGTGCCAGCAGTGAAATGGGACAGCTGAACACTGAAGCTTTCTTT. The encoded protein is CASSEMGQLNTEAFF. V usage is TRBV25-1 and J usage is TRBJ1-1; the match to TRBD1 covers 7 bases. The CDR3 is 15 amino acids. The germline CDR1 and CDR2 sequences are MGHDK and SYGVNS. After removal of 2 bases from V and 0 bases from J, the junction contained 3 bases not matched to a gene. Together with reference TRBV25-1 and TRBJ1-1, the CDR3 gives the full variable domain: EADIYQTPRYLVIGTGKKITLECSQTMGHDKMYWYQQDPGMELHLIHYSYGVNSTEKGDLSSESTVSRIRTEHFPLTLESARPSHTSQYLCASSEMGQLNTEAFFGQGTRLTVV.

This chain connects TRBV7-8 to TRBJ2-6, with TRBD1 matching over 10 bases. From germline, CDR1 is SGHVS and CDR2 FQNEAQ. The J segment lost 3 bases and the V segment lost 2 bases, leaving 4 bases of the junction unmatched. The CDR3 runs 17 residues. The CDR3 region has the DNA TGTGCCAGCAGCTTAAGGACAGGGGGTGTTGGGGCCAACGTCCTGACTTTC. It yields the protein CASSLRTGGVGANVLTF.

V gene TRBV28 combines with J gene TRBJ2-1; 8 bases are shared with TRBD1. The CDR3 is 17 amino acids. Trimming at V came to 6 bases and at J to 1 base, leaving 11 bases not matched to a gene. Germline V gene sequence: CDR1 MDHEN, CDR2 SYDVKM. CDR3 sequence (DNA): TGTGCCAGCAGACCTCAAGTCGACAGGGGATCCTACAATGAGCAGTTCTTC. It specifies CASRPQVDRGSYNEQFF.

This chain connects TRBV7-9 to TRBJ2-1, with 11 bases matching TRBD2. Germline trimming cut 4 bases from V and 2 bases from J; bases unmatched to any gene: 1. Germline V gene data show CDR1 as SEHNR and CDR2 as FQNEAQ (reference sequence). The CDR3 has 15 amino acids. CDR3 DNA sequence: TGTGCCAGCAGCTCTAGCGGGAGGACCTACAATGAGCAGTTCTTC. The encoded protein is CASSSSGRTYNEQFF.

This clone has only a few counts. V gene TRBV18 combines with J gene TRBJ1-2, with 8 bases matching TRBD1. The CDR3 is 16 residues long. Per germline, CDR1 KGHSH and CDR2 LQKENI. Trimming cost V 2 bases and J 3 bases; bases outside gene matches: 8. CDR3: CASSPVRGQGHYGYTF. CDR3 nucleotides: TGTGCCAGCTCACCAGTCCGAGGACAGGGACACTATGGCTACACCTTC.

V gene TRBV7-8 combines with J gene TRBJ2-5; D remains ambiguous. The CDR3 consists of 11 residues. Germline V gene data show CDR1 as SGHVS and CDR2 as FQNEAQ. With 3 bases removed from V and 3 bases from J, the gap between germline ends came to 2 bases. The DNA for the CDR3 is TGTGCCAGCAGCTTTAAAGAGACCCAGTACTTC. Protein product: CASSFKETQYF. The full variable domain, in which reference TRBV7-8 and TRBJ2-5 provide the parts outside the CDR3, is GAGVSQSPRYKVAKRGQDVALRCDPISGHVSLFWYQQALGQGPEFLTYFQNEAQLDKSGLPSDRFFAERPEGSVSTLKIQRTQQEDSAVYLCASSFKETQYFGPGTRLLVL.

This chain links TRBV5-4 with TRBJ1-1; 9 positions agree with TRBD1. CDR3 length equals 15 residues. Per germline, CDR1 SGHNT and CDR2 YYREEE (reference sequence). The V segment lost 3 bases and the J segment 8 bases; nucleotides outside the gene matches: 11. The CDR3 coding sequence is TGTGCCAGCAGCTGGGATCCACAGGGGGCGCCGGAAGCTTTCTTT. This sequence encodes CASSWDPQGAPEAFF.

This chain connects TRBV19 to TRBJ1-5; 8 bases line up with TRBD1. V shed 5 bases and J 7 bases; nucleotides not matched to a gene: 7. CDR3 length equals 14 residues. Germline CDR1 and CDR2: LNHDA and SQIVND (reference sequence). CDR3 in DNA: TGTGCCAGTAGTTCTGACAGGGGTAGGCAGCCCCAGCATTTT. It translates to CASSSDRGRQPQHF.

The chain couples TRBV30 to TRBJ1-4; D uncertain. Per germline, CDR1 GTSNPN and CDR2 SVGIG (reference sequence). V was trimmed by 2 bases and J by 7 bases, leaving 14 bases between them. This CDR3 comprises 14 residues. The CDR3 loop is CAWSQTTGGEKLFF. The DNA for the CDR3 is TGTGCCTGGAGTCAAACCACGGGAGGTGAAAAACTGTTTTTT.

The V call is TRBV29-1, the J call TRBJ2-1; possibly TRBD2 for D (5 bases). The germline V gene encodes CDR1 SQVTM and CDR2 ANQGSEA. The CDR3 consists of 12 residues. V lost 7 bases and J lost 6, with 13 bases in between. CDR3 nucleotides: TGCAGCGCTAGCCAGACCCTCAATGAGCAGTTCTTC. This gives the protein CSASQTLNEQFF.